The T cell receptor beta chain described here comes from a study of tumor-infiltrating lymphocytes in primary liver carcinoma. Making TCR beta cDNA involved around 500 ng total RNA and a constant-region primer. Nested multiplex PCR, run for three rounds with slightly modified ARM-PCR, yielded TCR beta libraries. The study ran its first two PCR rounds for nine to eleven cycles each, using TRBV1-TRBV30 forward primers and a C-beta reverse primer. TCRdb ran MiXCR on the multiplex PCR reads and lists one entry per CDR3 protein. The profile shows 100,000 or so distinct CDR3 sequences, approximately 78% of them singletons. The CDR3 totals 15 residues. Germline CDR1 MDHEN, CDR2 SYDVKM. RNA and DNA were co-extracted from approximately 20-30 mg of unsorted bulk tissue.

The TCR sequence derives from a man in his forties with primary liver carcinoma and hepatitis B virus infection. This sequence joins TRBV28 and TRBJ2-2; TRBD2 aligns across 8 bases. The specimen was liver tumor tissue from sampling region 3. Subset noted: tumor region T3, left-lateral pole. This CDR3 is CDRSRGLGNTGELFF. In nucleotides, the CDR3 is TGTGACAGGAGTAGGGGACTAGGCAACACCGGGGAGCTGTTTTTT.